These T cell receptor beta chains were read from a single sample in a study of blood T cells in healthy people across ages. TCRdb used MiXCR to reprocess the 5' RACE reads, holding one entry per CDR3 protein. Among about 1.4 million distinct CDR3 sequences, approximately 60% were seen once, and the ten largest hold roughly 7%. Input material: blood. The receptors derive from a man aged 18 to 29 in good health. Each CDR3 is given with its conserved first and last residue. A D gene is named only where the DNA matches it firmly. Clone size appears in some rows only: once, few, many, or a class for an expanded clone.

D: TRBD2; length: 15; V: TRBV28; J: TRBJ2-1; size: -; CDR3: CASVRTSGKNNEQFF; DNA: TGTGCCAGCGTCCGGACTAGCGGGAAAAACAATGAGCAGTTCTTC
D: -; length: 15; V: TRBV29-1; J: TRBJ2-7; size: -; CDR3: CSAGGGVIYSYEQYF; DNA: TGCAGCGCAGGCGGGGGCGTTATTTACTCCTACGAGCAGTACTTC
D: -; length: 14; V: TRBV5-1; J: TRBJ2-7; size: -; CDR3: CATRGFSRAHEQYF; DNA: TGCGCCACCAGGGGCTTCTCAAGGGCCCACGAGCAGTACTTC
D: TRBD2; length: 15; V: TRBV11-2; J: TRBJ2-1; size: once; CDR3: CASSLRAGGWNEQFF; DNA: TGTGCCAGCAGCCTTCGGGCGGGGGGATGGAATGAGCAGTTCTTC
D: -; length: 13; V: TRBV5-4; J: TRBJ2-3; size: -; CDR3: CASSFSRGYTQYF; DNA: TGTGCCAGCAGCTTTTCCAGGGGATATACGCAGTATTTT
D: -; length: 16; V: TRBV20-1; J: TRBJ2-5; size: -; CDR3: CSAYSGRSYTEETQYF; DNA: TGCAGTGCTTACTCAGGGCGATCCTACACAGAAGAGACCCAGTACTTC
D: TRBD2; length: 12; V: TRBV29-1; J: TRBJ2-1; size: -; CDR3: CSGGLAATEQFF; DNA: TGCAGCGGGGGACTAGCTGCCACTGAGCAGTTCTTC
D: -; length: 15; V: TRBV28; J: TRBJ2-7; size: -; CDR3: CASSYLPSGDREQYF; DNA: TGTGCCAGCAGTTATCTTCCGTCAGGGGACCGCGAGCAGTACTTC
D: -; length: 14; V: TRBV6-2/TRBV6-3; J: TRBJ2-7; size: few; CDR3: CASSYGQALDEQYF; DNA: TGTGCCAGCAGTTACGGGCAGGCCCTTGACGAGCAGTACTTC
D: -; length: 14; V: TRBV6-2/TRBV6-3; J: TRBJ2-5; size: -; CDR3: CASSYLTNQETQYF; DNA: TGTGCCAGCAGTTACTTGACTAATCAAGAGACCCAGTACTTC
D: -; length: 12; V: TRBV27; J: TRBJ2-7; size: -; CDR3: CAAGASSYEQYF; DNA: TGTGCCGCAGGGGCCAGCTCCTACGAGCAGTACTTC
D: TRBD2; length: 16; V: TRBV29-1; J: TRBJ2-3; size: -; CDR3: CSVIVPLAGNTDTQYF; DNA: TGCAGCGTAATCGTCCCCTTAGCGGGGAACACAGATACGCAGTATTTT
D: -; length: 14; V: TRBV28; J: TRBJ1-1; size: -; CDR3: CASSSRDVHTEAFF; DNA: TGTGCCAGCAGCTCAAGAGACGTTCACACTGAAGCTTTCTTT
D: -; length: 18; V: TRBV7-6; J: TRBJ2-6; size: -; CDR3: CASSPQLRYPSGADVLTF; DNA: TGTGCCAGCAGCCCTCAATTGAGGTACCCGTCTGGGGCCGACGTCCTGACTTTC
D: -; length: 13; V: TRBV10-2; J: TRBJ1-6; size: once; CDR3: CASSDDGPSPLHF; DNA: TGCGCCAGCAGTGACGACGGCCCTTCACCCCTCCACTTT
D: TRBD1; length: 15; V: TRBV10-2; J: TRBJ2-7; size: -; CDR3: CASSESQGVLYEQYF; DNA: TGCGCCAGCAGTGAATCACAGGGGGTCCTCTACGAGCAGTACTTC
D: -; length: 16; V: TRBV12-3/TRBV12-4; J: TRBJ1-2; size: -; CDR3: CASLISGGASAYGYTF; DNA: TGTGCCAGTCTTATATCTGGGGGGGCTTCAGCCTATGGCTACACCTTC